A selection of T cell receptor beta chains follows, all from one sample in a study of CXCR3-negative and CXCR3-positive naive CD8 T cells. TCRdb reprocessed the 5' RACE reads; each CDR3 protein has one entry and no DNA is given. The repertoire shows about 43,000 distinct CDR3 sequences; the top ten hold about 10%. The sequenced sample was memory CD8+ T cells from blood. These receptors were collected from a human donor in good health. Some clones in this sample may be carry-over from other donors' samples. Each CDR3 is given with its conserved first and last residue. Clone size is not always given. Where it is, it says once, few, many or a class for expanded clones.

j_call v_call clone_size cdr3_aa
TRBJ2-1 TRBV7-3 NA CATRAPAGEQFF
TRBJ2-7 TRBV2 NA CASTGDYEQYF
TRBJ2-1 TRBV29-1 medium-sized CSVLGYNEQFF
TRBJ2-5 TRBV6-5 NA CASSYSISVGETQYF
TRBJ1-5 TRBV6-1 NA CASSGAGGNQPQHF
TRBJ2-1 TRBV4-3 NA CASSPLAGANNEQFF
TRBJ2-1 TRBV5-1 NA CASSLTGGSYNEQFF
TRBJ1-1 TRBV20-1 NA CSARDLAAEAFF
TRBJ2-1 TRBV7-2 NA CASAPGGYNEQFF
TRBJ1-6 TRBV25-1 NA CASSEFLGSPLHF
TRBJ1-2 TRBV7-9 NA CASSLNGLGTGQSLYGYTF
TRBJ1-1 TRBV7-6 NA CASSLGTNTEAFF
TRBJ1-1 TRBV6-6 NA CASSYSVRTGLTEAFF
TRBJ2-1 TRBV7-9 NA CASSLADGRNGQFF
TRBJ2-2 TRBV12-3/TRBV12-4 NA CASSLTGDTGELFF
TRBJ1-1 TRBV27 NA CASSITTGVGTEAFF
TRBJ2-7 TRBV20-1 NA CSARMRLNLLEQYF
TRBJ2-2 TRBV29-1 NA CSAGPASETAKNTGELFF
TRBJ2-7 TRBV28 NA CASTQRRATRAYEQYF
TRBJ2-1 TRBV19 NA CASSIDAGTYNEQFF
TRBJ2-3 TRBV7-9 NA CASSNRDRDNTDTQYF